The next 8 T cell receptor beta chains were all read from a single sample in a study of T cell responses to AZD1222 COVID-19 vaccine. Using immunoSEQ multiplex PCR, the repertoire was profiled, and TCRdb retains in-frame clones only, with some absent. The sample lists roughly 110,000 clones, about 90% occurring once. This specimen consisted of peripheral blood, obtained on day 0 of AZD1222 vaccination. Receptor source: an adult in good health.

The gene calls are TRBV29-1 and TRBJ1-1, with D possibly TRBD1 on 6 matching bases. Germline CDR1 is SQVTM and CDR2 is ANQGSEA. The V and J ends lost 6 bases and 3 bases respectively, with 14 bases between them. The CDR3 loop spans 13 amino acids. CDR3 region: CSVSSGGYTEAFF. CDR3 DNA: TGCAGCGTATCCTCGGGGGGCTACACTGAAGCTTTCTTT.

The rearrangement links TRBV6-5 to TRBJ2-7, with D perhaps TRBD1 (6 bases). Germline V gene sequence: CDR1 MNHEY, CDR2 SVGAGI. V was trimmed by 5 bases and J by 0 bases, leaving 14 bases between them. The CDR3 sequence is 15 residues long. CDR3 in DNA: TGTGCCAGCAGTCCCCAGGGGACAAACTCCTACGAGCAGTACTTC. It codes for CASSPQGTNSYEQYF.

This clone has a handful of counts. The chain recombines TRBV5-1 with TRBJ1-1; possibly TRBD1 for D (5 bases). The V end was cut by 2 bases, the J end by 0 bases, with 8 bases between. This CDR3 is built from 14 residues. Germline assignment: CDR1 SGHRS and CDR2 YFSETQ. CDR3 coding DNA: TGCGCCAGCAGCTTAGACAGCATGAACACTGAAGCTTTCTTT. Amino acids: CASSLDSMNTEAFF.

This chain links TRBV19 with TRBJ1-1, with 8 bases fitting TRBD1. Germline CDR1 and CDR2: LNHDA and SQIVND (reference sequence). V lost 6 bases to trimming and J lost 4 bases; unmatched junction nucleotides: 7. There are 14 residues in the CDR3. In DNA form, the CDR3 reads TGTGCCAGTAGAATAAGACAGGGGATCACTGAAGCTTTCTTT. Its protein is CASRIRQGITEAFF.

This CDR3 reads CASSLRSGRFSYEQYF. The DNA of the CDR3 is TGCGCCAGCAGCTTGAGGTCCGGGCGGTTCTCCTACGAGCAGTACTTC. V usage is TRBV5-1 and J usage is TRBJ2-7; D gene ambiguous. CDR3 length: 16 residues. The ends were cut back, 1 base at V and 0 bases at J, with 14 bases in the middle. CDR1 and CDR2 from the germline V gene are SGHRS and YFSETQ.

CDR3 coding DNA: TGTGCCAGCTCACCACCGGGAGGTTCTTCGGGCGCCGGCTACACCTTC. It is translated as CASSPPGGSSGAGYTF. The chain joins TRBV18 to TRBJ1-2, with D hard to call. Trimming stripped 0 bases from V and 8 bases from J, with 19 bases between. Germline V gene sequence: CDR1 KGHSH, CDR2 LQKENI. This CDR3 spans 16 amino acids. The whole variable domain, remainder taken from reference TRBV18 and TRBJ1-2, is NAGVMQNPRHLVRRRGQEARLRCSPMKGHSHVYWYRQLPEEGLKFMVYLQKENIIDESGMPKERFSAEFPKEGPSILRIQQVVRGDSAAYFCASSPPGGSSGAGYTFGSGTRLTVV.

In its sample, this clone was seen once. V gene TRBV29-1 combines with J gene TRBJ1-4, with D unresolved. Looked up from germline, CDR1 is SQVTM and CDR2 is ANQGSEA. This CDR3 has 12 amino acids. Trimming removed 1 base from V and 7 bases from J, with 7 bases in between. The CDR3 loop is CSVEGAGEKLFF. CDR3 sequence (DNA): TGCAGCGTTGAAGGGGCGGGTGAAAAACTGTTTTTT.

The J gene is TRBJ2-7, the V gene TRBV18; D is uncertain. The CDR3 contains 12 residues. Germline V CDR1 and CDR2: KGHSH, LQKENI. V gave up 3 bases and J gave up 5 bases, with 8 bases separating them. This chain's CDR3 is CASSPTRDEQYF. CDR3 in DNA: TGTGCCAGCTCACCTACTCGTGACGAGCAGTACTTC.